Described below is a single T cell receptor beta chain sequence and its context. Original processing methods: Reference gene primers were amplified, and this amplification served to estimate nucleated cell counts. The protocol was immunoSEQ multiplex PCR, while the TCRdb copy is restricted to in-frame clones and leaves out a portion. The V and J calls and clone size are taken from that table; D and trimming were inferred from the DNA. The sample lists roughly 73,000 clones; roughly 88% were seen once. The source of the sample is a study of blood T cell repertoires in COVID-19. Study background: The cDNA or gDNA used as material had been derived from T cells, B-cell-depleted T cells, or PBMCs.

CDR1 is SGHRS and CDR2 is YFSETQ in the germline V gene. V lost 0 bases and J 7 bases, leaving 14 bases between the germline ends. The CDR3 covers 15 residues. The clonotype was recovered from a man between 70 and 80 years old with active or convalescent COVID-19. Specimen: peripheral blood. The chain has TRBV5-1 and TRBJ1-5; tentative D call: TRBD1 (6 bases). CDR3 in amino acids: CASSLGGGPLQPQHF. The CDR3 DNA reads as TGCGCCAGCAGCTTGGGGGGGGGCCCGCTCCAGCCCCAGCATTTT.